A selection of T cell receptor beta chains follows, all from one sample in a study of cytomegalovirus exposure and HLA in healthy donors. Using immunoSEQ multiplex PCR, the repertoire was profiled, and TCRdb retains in-frame clones only, with some absent. The sample shows under 200,000 clones, 75% to 90% of them seen only once. What was sequenced was PBMCs. The receptor source for this set is a woman younger than 35 in good health and CMV-seronegative. Both conserved end residues are part of each CDR3. D genes are given only for firm matches. Clone size appears in some rows only: once, few, many, or a class for an expanded clone.

TRBD2,TRBV29-1,.,TRBJ2-5,CSVEDLEEAGGQFETQYF,TGCAGCGTTGAGGACTTAGAGGAAGCGGGAGGGCAGTTTGAGACCCAGTACTTC
.,TRBV6-1,.,TRBJ1-2,CASRLQGVGYGYTF,TGTGCCAGCAGATTACAGGGTGTGGGCTATGGCTACACCTTC
TRBD1,TRBV10-2,.,TRBJ2-7,CASSELGQGVEQYF,TGCGCCAGCAGTGAGTTAGGTCAGGGGGTCGAGCAGTACTTC
.,TRBV2,.,TRBJ2-3,CASSAGIRSTDTQYF,TGTGCCAGTTCCGCGGGCATCCGGAGCACAGATACGCAGTATTTT
.,TRBV5-8,few,TRBJ1-1,CASSQDMGGAFF,TGTGCCAGCAGCCAAGATATGGGAGGAGCTTTCTTT
.,TRBV7-9,.,TRBJ2-2,CASSSTGTSNTGELFF,TGTGCCAGCAGCTCCACCGGGACTTCAAACACCGGGGAGCTGTTTTTT
.,TRBV5-1,few,TRBJ1-2,CASSLTGSSGYTF,TGCGCCAGCAGCTTAACAGGTTCGAGCGGCTACACCTTC
TRBD2,TRBV18,.,TRBJ2-7,CASSPAGTSSYEQYF,TGTGCCAGCTCACCAGCCGGGACTAGCTCCTACGAGCAGTACTTC
TRBD2,TRBV14,.,TRBJ2-3,CASSQGASGYTSTDTQYF,TGTGCCAGCAGCCAAGGGGCTAGCGGGTATACTAGCACAGATACGCAGTATTTT
TRBD1,TRBV6-1,.,TRBJ1-1,CASSRDRGRTEAFF,TGTGCCAGCAGTAGAGACAGGGGGAGAACTGAAGCTTTCTTT
TRBD2,TRBV9,.,TRBJ2-3,CASSPAGVAGDTQYF,TGTGCCAGCAGCCCAGCGGGAGTAGCGGGAGATACGCAGTATTTT
.,TRBV6-6,.,TRBJ1-2,CASSYFGAEDYGYTF,TGTGCCAGCAGTTACTTTGGGGCAGAAGACTATGGCTACACCTTC
TRBD1,TRBV7-9,few,TRBJ2-1,CASGTGTGGFREQFF,TGTGCCAGCGGGACAGGGACAGGGGGCTTTAGGGAGCAGTTCTTC
TRBD1,TRBV7-6,.,TRBJ2-2,CASSPGQGASPGELFF,TGTGCCAGCAGCCCCGGACAGGGGGCTAGTCCCGGGGAGCTGTTTTTT
.,TRBV4-1,.,TRBJ2-3,CASSQPRGGADTQYF,TGCGCCAGCAGCCAACCTAGAGGGGGGGCAGATACGCAGTATTTT
TRBD1,TRBV10-2,.,TRBJ2-2,CASSDWLRDRGDTGELFF,TGCGCCAGCAGTGATTGGCTGCGGGACAGGGGGGACACCGGGGAGCTGTTTTTT
TRBD2,TRBV4-1,.,TRBJ2-1,CASSQPGTTVWNEQLF,TGCGCCAGCAGCCAACCCGGGACTACGGTCTGGAATGAGCAGCTCTTC
TRBD2,TRBV27,.,TRBJ2-3,CASSLDGGRAQDTQYF,TGTGCCAGCAGTTTAGACGGCGGGAGGGCTCAAGATACGCAGTATTTT
.,TRBV11-2,once,TRBJ1-5,CASSLDRGQPQHF,TGTGCCAGCAGCTTAGACAGGGGTCAGCCCCAGCATTTT
.,TRBV11-2,.,TRBJ2-7,CASSLVGWASAKSYEQYF,TGTGCCAGCAGCTTAGTCGGGTGGGCTAGCGCGAAATCCTACGAGCAGTACTTC
TRBD1,TRBV11-2,.,TRBJ2-3,CASSKSWTGTDTQYF,TGTGCCAGCAGCAAGTCATGGACAGGGACAGATACGCAGTATTTT
TRBD1,TRBV5-4,.,TRBJ1-3,CASSLSGQGARSGNTIYF,TGTGCCAGCAGCCTAAGTGGACAGGGGGCGCGAAGTGGAAACACCATATATTTT
.,TRBV18,.,TRBJ2-3,CASSPPIVNRDTQYF,TGTGCCAGCTCACCACCCATAGTAAACCGGGATACGCAGTATTTT
TRBD1,TRBV13,.,TRBJ1-2,CASSDRGYGYTF,TGTGCCAGCAGCGACAGGGGCTATGGCTACACCTTC
.,TRBV18,.,TRBJ1-5,CASSPKGGSTDQPQHF,TGTGCCAGCTCACCAAAAGGGGGTAGTACAGATCAGCCCCAGCATTTT
TRBD1,TRBV29-1,once,TRBJ2-5,CSLDRGQETQYF,TGCAGTCTGGACAGGGGGCAAGAGACCCAGTACTTC
.,TRBV6-6,.,TRBJ2-1,CASSPGVNEQFF,TGTGCCAGCAGTCCAGGGGTCAATGAGCAGTTCTTC
.,TRBV18,.,TRBJ1-2,CASSPLRQEYGYTF,TGTGCCAGCTCACCACTCCGACAGGAATATGGCTACACCTTC
TRBD2,TRBV6-6,.,TRBJ2-3,CASSILAGSTDTQYF,TGTGCCAGCAGTATACTAGCGGGTAGTACAGATACGCAGTATTTT
TRBD2,TRBV5-1,.,TRBJ2-6,CASSLGFGRGSFSGANVLTF,TGCGCCAGCAGCTTGGGTTTTGGGCGGGGGTCTTTCTCTGGGGCCAACGTCCTGACTTTC
.,TRBV27,.,TRBJ1-5,CASKPGSNQPQHF,TGTGCCAGCAAGCCGGGGAGCAATCAGCCCCAGCATTTT
.,TRBV16,.,TRBJ2-6,CASSQRGAGANVLTF,TGTGCCAGCAGCCAAAGGGGTGCTGGGGCCAACGTCCTGACTTTC
TRBD2,TRBV9,.,TRBJ2-2,CASSVERGYTGELFF,TGTGCCAGCAGCGTAGAGCGGGGGTACACCGGGGAGCTGTTTTTT
.,TRBV7-9,.,TRBJ1-5,CASSPGTSNQPQHF,TGTGCCAGCAGCCCAGGGACAAGCAATCAGCCCCAGCATTTT
TRBD2,TRBV11-1,.,TRBJ2-7,CASSLDEWAGAPGEQYF,TGTGCCAGCAGCTTAGATGAGTGGGCGGGAGCGCCCGGCGAGCAGTACTTC
TRBD1,TRBV19,.,TRBJ2-7,CASSTLDRAHEQYF,TGTGCCAGTAGTACTCTGGACAGGGCCCACGAGCAGTACTTC
TRBD1,TRBV19,few,TRBJ1-1,CASSDRQGNTEAFF,TGTGCCAGTAGTGACCGACAGGGGAACACTGAAGCTTTCTTT
TRBD1,TRBV9,.,TRBJ2-1,CASSVSDRGHEQFF,TGTGCCAGCAGCGTCTCAGACAGGGGTCATGAGCAGTTCTTC
TRBD2,TRBV19,.,TRBJ2-1,CATASGNYNEQFF,TGTGCCACCGCTAGCGGGAATTACAATGAGCAGTTCTTC
TRBD1,TRBV6-1,.,TRBJ1-4,CASTARTGYEKLFF,TGTGCCAGCACCGCCCGGACAGGTTACGAAAAACTGTTTTTT
.,TRBV5-8,.,TRBJ1-3,CASSLGTAGNTIYF,TGTGCCAGCAGCTTGGGGACAGCCGGAAACACCATATATTTT
.,TRBV7-9,.,TRBJ2-6,CASSSYSGANVLTF,TGTGCCAGCAGCTCGTACTCTGGGGCCAACGTCCTGACTTTC
.,TRBV5-4,few,TRBJ2-1,CASSLTRNNEQFF,TGTGCCAGCAGCTTGACCAGAAACAATGAGCAGTTCTTC
TRBD1,TRBV25-1,.,TRBJ2-1,CASSKRGGTGTDEQFF,TGTGCCAGCAGTAAAAGGGGGGGGACAGGGACGGATGAGCAGTTCTTC
.,TRBV7-9,.,TRBJ1-4,CASSSGRVLGEKLFF,TGTGCCAGCAGCTCCGGCAGGGTGTTGGGTGAAAAACTGTTTTTT
.,TRBV2,.,TRBJ2-7,CASSARDPADEQYF,TGTGCCAGCAGTGCCCGGGATCCGGCCGACGAGCAGTACTTC
TRBD1,TRBV5-1,.,TRBJ2-2,CASSLGTAFNTGELFF,TGCGCCAGCAGCCTCGGGACAGCCTTTAACACCGGGGAGCTGTTTTTT
.,TRBV6-5,.,TRBJ1-5,CASRRNRSNQPQHF,TGTGCCAGCAGACGCAACAGGAGCAATCAGCCCCAGCATTTT
.,TRBV28,few,TRBJ1-4,CASSRTALIGEKLFF,TGTGCCAGCAGCCGCACCGCGCTCATCGGGGAAAAACTGTTTTTT
TRBD1,TRBV6-1,.,TRBJ2-7,CATGGQGRPYEQYF,TGTGCCACCGGGGGACAGGGGAGGCCCTACGAGCAGTACTTC
TRBD1,TRBV28,.,TRBJ2-7,CASSLAATGNYEQYF,TGTGCCAGCAGTTTGGCCGCGACAGGGAACTACGAGCAGTACTTC
TRBD2,TRBV28,.,TRBJ2-3,CASSSSGLGTDTQYF,TGTGCCAGCAGTTCTAGCGGCTTGGGAACAGATACGCAGTATTTT